The 19 T cell receptor beta chains given below trace back to one sample, sequenced in a study of cytomegalovirus exposure and HLA in healthy donors. Use of 60 Vbeta and 13 Jbeta primers characterized the PCR. The data were produced by immunoSEQ multiplex PCR, yet TCRdb's version contains in-frame clones alone and is incomplete. Of about 120,000 clones listed, roughly a tenth are singletons. Sequencing was performed on PBMCs. These receptors were obtained from a woman under 30 in good health and CMV-seropositive.

The V and J genes are TRBV9 and TRBJ2-2; D ambiguous. CDR1 is SGDLS and CDR2 is YYNGEE in the germline V gene. Trimming left V 4 bases short and J 2 bases short, with 3 bases between. The CDR3 runs 12 residues. CDR3 in DNA: TGTGCCAGCAGCCTCAACACCGGGGAGCTGTTTTTT. Translating it yields CASSLNTGELFF.

The chain couples TRBV4-1 to TRBJ2-7; maybe TRBD1 (7 bases). V dropped 0 bases and J dropped 4 bases, with 19 bases sitting between them. The CDR3 runs 17 residues. The V gene's germline CDR1 is MGHRA and CDR2 YSYEKL. In DNA form, the CDR3 reads TGCGCCAGCAGCCAAGATAGCGGAGGGGGCTCCTTATACGAGCAGTACTTC. Protein: CASSQDSGGGSLYEQYF.

This chain connects TRBV6-6 to TRBJ2-7; D is unclear. The CDR3 runs to 12 residues. Deletions cut 6 bases from V and 4 bases from J, with 10 bases between. Per the germline V gene, CDR1 is MNHNY and CDR2 is SVGAGI (reference sequence). The CDR3 protein is CASSNFPYEQYF. The CDR3 nucleotides read TGTGCCAGCAGCAACTTCCCGTACGAGCAGTACTTC.

The chain employs TRBV7-3 and TRBJ1-2; D uncertain. The CDR3 totals 13 residues. Germline CDR1 SGHTA, CDR2 FQGTGA. The V end was cut by 1 base, the J end by 6 bases, with 9 bases between. CDR3 sequence: CASSLNGVDGYTF. The CDR3 nucleotides read TGTGCCAGCAGCTTAAACGGGGTCGATGGCTACACCTTC.

This clone was recorded a few times. The V gene is TRBV6-1, the J gene TRBJ1-5; the match to TRBD1 covers 8 bases. Looked up from germline, CDR1 is MNHNS and CDR2 is SASEGT. There are 12 residues in the CDR3. The V segment lost 11 bases and the J segment 5 bases; nucleotides outside the gene matches: 5. In DNA, the CDR3 is TGTGCCGTAGGACAGGGTTATCAGCCCCAGCATTTT. Translating it yields CAVGQGYQPQHF.

The chain has TRBV6-4 and TRBJ2-1; possibly TRBD1 for D (5 bases). V was cut by 0 bases and J by 9 bases, with 18 bases left in between. Germline values: CDR1 MRHNA, CDR2 SNTAGT. The CDR3 runs 16 residues. CDR3 in DNA: TGTGCCAGCAGTGACTCGATAGGGGATGGGAACGCTGAGCAGTTCTTC. Protein sequence: CASSDSIGDGNAEQFF.

The rearrangement joins TRBV4-1 to TRBJ1-3; perhaps TRBD1 as D (5 bases). Trimming removed 0 bases from V and 2 bases from J, with 8 bases in between. Germline V gives CDR1 MGHRA, CDR2 YSYEKL. This CDR3 has 15 amino acids. The CDR3 reads CASSQEKGAGNTIYF. CDR3 in DNA: TGCGCCAGCAGCCAAGAAAAAGGGGCTGGAAACACCATATATTTT.

This clone was counted between two and nine times. The chain recombines TRBV28 with TRBJ2-1; 8 bases line up with TRBD2. Unmatched junction bases numbered 20, after V lost 6 bases and J lost 7 bases. Germline V gene sequence: CDR1 MDHEN, CDR2 SYDVKM. The CDR3 length is 18 residues. Written as DNA, the CDR3 is TGTGCCAGCAGCCCCCTGGATAGCGGGGCCGACCGATTGAATGAGCAGTTCTTC. Protein: CASSPLDSGADRLNEQFF.

This sequence joins TRBV5-4 and TRBJ2-2; D not certain. Germline V gene sequence: CDR1 SGHNT, CDR2 YYREEE (reference sequence). V was pared by 3 bases and J by 5 bases, with 2 bases between. This CDR3 spans 11 amino acids. The CDR3 region has the DNA TGTGCCAGCAGCTCGACCGGGGAGCTGTTTTTT. Protein: CASSSTGELFF.

This rearrangement joins TRBV6-6 to TRBJ1-1, with D perhaps matching TRBD1 (5 bases). The germline V gene encodes CDR1 MNHNY and CDR2 SVGAGI (reference sequence). This CDR3 is 14 amino acids long. V was shortened by 5 bases and J by 5 bases, with 15 bases between the two germline ends. The chain's CDR3 is CASSNGGVRTEAFF. As DNA, the CDR3 is TGTGCCAGCAGTAACGGGGGGGTCAGGACTGAAGCTTTCTTT.

This clone was recorded a few times. The chain couples TRBV29-1 to TRBJ1-1, with TRBD1 identical over 8 bases. This CDR3 comprises 13 residues. Trimming removed 4 bases from V and 5 bases from J; junction bases left unmatched: 6. Per the germline V gene, CDR1 is SQVTM and CDR2 is ANQGSEA. The CDR3 nucleotides read TGCAGCGTTGCTGGACAGGGAAGTACTGAAGCTTTCTTT. Translating it yields CSVAGQGSTEAFF.

The V gene is TRBV6-6, the J gene TRBJ1-1; D is unresolved. CDR1 and CDR2 (germline): MNHNY, SVGAGI (reference sequence). This CDR3 comprises 12 residues. The V end was cut by 8 bases, the J end by 7 bases, with 14 bases between. In DNA, the CDR3 is TGTGCCAGCCGGGTCTTGGAGGGTGAAGCTTTCTTT. This codes for CASRVLEGEAFF.

The sample holds a few counts of this clone. The chain carries TRBV4-2 and TRBJ1-4, with TRBD1 matching over 9 bases. The CDR3 totals 14 residues. Germline V CDR1 and CDR2: LGHNA, YNFKEQ. With V trimmed by 6 bases and J by 4 bases, 3 bases remained unmatched. In DNA form, the CDR3 reads TGTGCCAGCAGGGACAGGGGATATAATGAAAAACTGTTTTTT. Protein product: CASRDRGYNEKLFF.

V and J are TRBV2 and TRBJ2-2; maybe TRBD2 (6 bases). The CDR3 contains 14 residues. Between the trimmed V and J ends, which lost 6 bases and 5 bases, there was a span of 13 bases. Per germline, CDR1 SNHLY and CDR2 FYNNEI. The CDR3 spells CASRWEAGTGELFF. The CDR3 DNA follows: TGTGCCAGCAGGTGGGAGGCAGGGACCGGGGAGCTGTTTTTT. Variable domain in full (rest from reference TRBV2 and TRBJ2-2): EPEVTQTPSHQVTQMGQEVILRCVPISNHLYFYWYRQILGQKVEFLVSFYNNEISEKSEIFDDQFSVERPDGSNFTLKIRSTKLEDSAMYFCASRWEAGTGELFFGEGSRLTVL.

This clone was counted between two and nine times. The J gene is TRBJ2-7, the V gene TRBV6-5, with a weak D call TRBD1 (6 bases). The V end lost 0 bases, the J end lost 6 bases, and 9 bases lay between the germline ends. This CDR3 spans 13 amino acids. Germline-derived CDR1 and CDR2 are MNHEY and SVGAGI. The CDR3 sequence is CASSYSQGREQYF. The DNA of the CDR3 is TGTGCCAGCAGTTACTCACAGGGACGCGAGCAGTACTTC.

The chain uses TRBV21-1 and TRBJ2-7; the table's D call of TRBD1 was not tested on the DNA. TRBV21-1 is labeled a pseudogene. The CDR3 spans 16 residues. CDR3 nucleotides: TGTGCCAGCAGCAAAGACCGGGACAGTCCCCCCTGGGAGCAGTACTTC. It translates to CASSKDRDSPPWEQYF.

This clone was detected only a few times. The gene calls are TRBV10-2 and TRBJ2-2; D uncertain. The V end lost 4 bases, the J end lost 0 bases, and 3 bases lay between the germline ends. Germline V gene lookup returns CDR1 WSHSY and CDR2 SAAADI. CDR3 length: 13 amino acids. This CDR3 reads CASSAANTGELFF. Here the CDR3 DNA reads TGCGCCAGCAGTGCAGCGAACACCGGGGAGCTGTTTTTT.

This chain connects TRBV6-6 to TRBJ1-1, with D maybe TRBD1 (5 bases). V lost 1 base and J lost 7, with 13 bases in between. Germline CDR1 and CDR2: MNHNY and SVGAGI (reference sequence). This CDR3 region has 14 residues. CDR3 coding DNA: TGTGCCAGCAGTTACTTGGCACAGGCGCTTGAAGCTTTCTTT. This codes for CASSYLAQALEAFF.

The sample holds a few counts of this clone. This chain joins TRBV15 and TRBJ1-5, with D uncertain. From germline, CDR1 is LNHNV and CDR2 YYDKDF (reference sequence). The CDR3 consists of 14 residues. V was shortened by 4 bases and J by 7 bases, with 14 bases between the two germline ends. The CDR3 loop is CATSNFPGGQPQHF. DNA for the CDR3: TGTGCCACCAGCAACTTCCCCGGCGGGCAGCCCCAGCATTTT.